This T cell receptor beta chain was recorded in a study of CXCR3-negative and CXCR3-positive naive CD8 T cells. Whole-study findings and limits: For CXCR3-positive naive cells, TRB CDR3s were more hydrophobic than those of CXCR3-negative naive cells.

Note on this clonotype: Antigen: not known.

CDR1 is MDHEN and CDR2 is SYDVKM in the germline V gene. The CDR3 is made up of 16 amino acids. Each TRB cDNA library was prepared by 5' RACE (with UMI labels). TCRdb reprocessed the 5' RACE reads and stores each CDR3 protein as one record, lacking DNA. This specimen shows roughly 25,000 distinct CDR3 sequences; the ten leading clones hold 4%. Input material: naive CXCR3- CD8+ T cells from blood. Indicated subset: CD45RO-CCR7+CD27+CD95- naive CD8+ T cells lacking CXCR3 (TNR3-). The chain uses TRBV28 and TRBJ2-5; lacking DNA, the TRBD2 call made by TCRdb goes unchecked. This TCR derives from a human donor in good health. Some clones in this sample may be carry-over from other donors' samples. This CDR3 reads CASSAGLAGGQETQYF.